A selection of T cell receptor beta chains follows, all from one sample in a study of patients and donors after allogeneic stem cell transplantation. MiXCR, run by TCRdb on the RT-PCR reads, gives a single entry per CDR3 protein. This table has more than 150,000 distinct CDR3 sequences, 24% appearing once. The sequencing sample was made of blood, either unsorted or a sorted T cell fraction (not recorded which). These TCRs come from a human donor who was either an allogeneic HSCT recipient or a stem cell or donor lymphocyte infusion donor (not recorded which). It is not recorded whose cells these are; they may come from a transplant donor. The CDR3 runs from the conserved cysteine through the conserved F or W. A D gene is named only where the DNA matches it firmly. Only some rows state a clone size, as once, few, many or a class for expanded clones.

TGTGCCACGTGGAGTCAGGGGTCCACAGATACGCAGTATTTT	CATWSQGSTDTQYF	-	TRBJ2-3	-	TRBV12-3/TRBV12-4
TGTGCCAGCAGTTTCGCCTACGAGCAGTACTTC	CASSFAYEQYF	-	TRBJ2-7	many	TRBV12-3/TRBV12-4
TGTGCCAGCAGTCAATACGGGACAGATTACGAGCAGTACTTC	CASSQYGTDYEQYF	TRBD1	TRBJ2-7	-	TRBV27
TGTGCCAGCAGCGTAGATAAGGGGGCGTATGGCTACACCTTC	CASSVDKGAYGYTF	TRBD1	TRBJ1-2	-	TRBV9
TGCAGTGCTAGCCCCTTGGTAGACCCCGACTATGGCTACACCTTC	CSASPLVDPDYGYTF	-	TRBJ1-2	few	TRBV20-1
TGTGCCAGCAGCCGTCCCGATTCCTACGAGCAGTACTTC	CASSRPDSYEQYF	-	TRBJ2-7	-	TRBV5-4
TGTGCCAGCACAGTTGGTAACACAGATACGCAGTATTTT	CASTVGNTDTQYF	-	TRBJ2-3	few	TRBV28
TGCAGCGTTGACGAATCCCAGCCCAACTATGGCTACACCTTC	CSVDESQPNYGYTF	-	TRBJ1-2	few	TRBV29-1
TGTGCCAGCAGCTATCGACAGGGGCTGTTCGGAAACACCATATATTTT	CASSYRQGLFGNTIYF	TRBD1	TRBJ1-3	-	TRBV12-3/TRBV12-4
TGCAGCGACAGGCTTTCCTCTAACTATGGCTACACCTTC	CSDRLSSNYGYTF	-	TRBJ1-2	-	TRBV29-1
TGTGCCAGCAGCCGGGAATACACAGATACGCAGTATTTT	CASSREYTDTQYF	-	TRBJ2-3	-	TRBV7-9
TGCAGTGCTGCCGAACGCACCGGGGAGCTGTTTTTT	CSAAERTGELFF	-	TRBJ2-2	-	TRBV20-1
TGTGCCAGCAGCGACGGGAACACCTATTCCACCGGGGAGCTGTTTTTT	CASSDGNTYSTGELFF	-	TRBJ2-2	few	TRBV7-4
TGTGCCAGCAGCTTCTTAGGGGCGGCTAATGAAAAACTGTTTTTT	CASSFLGAANEKLFF	-	TRBJ1-4	few	TRBV5-6
TGCGCCAGCAGCTTGGGTGTAGGGGGAACAGATACGCAGTATTTT	CASSLGVGGTDTQYF	-	TRBJ2-3	few	TRBV5-1
TGTGCCAGCAGTCTTGTACAGGGATACATGAACACTGAAGCTTTCTTT	CASSLVQGYMNTEAFF	-	TRBJ1-1	-	TRBV27
TGCGCCAGCAGCCAATTCTCAGGGTCCCTCTACGAGCAGTACTTC	CASSQFSGSLYEQYF	-	TRBJ2-7	-	TRBV4-1
TGTGCCAGCAGCTTCATCCACACAGGGGGCAACACTGAAGCTTTCTTT	CASSFIHTGGNTEAFF	TRBD1	TRBJ1-1	few	TRBV7-8
TGCAGCGTTGAAGATCCTCCAGCAGCCAGCAACAATGAGCAGTTCTTC	CSVEDPPAASNNEQFF	-	TRBJ2-1	-	TRBV29-1
TGTGCCAGTAGTATACGGAGCCCCAGCGGGAGGAGCTCCTACGAGCAGTACTTC	CASSIRSPSGRSSYEQYF	TRBD2	TRBJ2-7	-	TRBV19
TGTGCCAGCAGTGACAGGAGCTCTGGAAACACCATATATTTT	CASSDRSSGNTIYF	-	TRBJ1-3	-	TRBV12-3/TRBV12-4
TGCGCCAGCACCCCGGCCTTCGGGAGGGCTTCCTACGAGCAGTACTTC	CASTPAFGRASYEQYF	TRBD2	TRBJ2-7	many	TRBV5-1
TGTGCCAGCACCCCGTGGAAACTGGACGGGGAGCTGTTTTTT	CASTPWKLDGELFF	-	TRBJ2-2	-	TRBV12-3/TRBV12-4
TGTGCCAGCTCACCACCGGGGCTGGGGGAAAAACTGTTTTTT	CASSPPGLGEKLFF	-	TRBJ1-4	few	TRBV18
TGTGCCAGCAGTTTAGCGAGACGGGGCCGCAGCTCCTACAATGAGCAGTTCTTC	CASSLARRGRSSYNEQFF	-	TRBJ2-1	few	TRBV12-3/TRBV12-4
TGTGCCAGCAGCTTAGCTGGAACAGGGAGTGGAGATACGCAGTATTTT	CASSLAGTGSGDTQYF	-	TRBJ2-3	few	TRBV7-2
TGTGCCAGCAGCCATGATACGGTTAGGAATGAGCAGTTCTTC	CASSHDTVRNEQFF	-	TRBJ2-1	-	TRBV7-3
TGCAGTGCTAGGCGGGGGTTTCAGCCCCAGCATTTT	CSARRGFQPQHF	-	TRBJ1-5	many	TRBV20-1
TGCGCCAGCAGCTTGGGTGGGGCAGCCCTCGAAGGGACCCAGTACTTC	CASSLGGAALEGTQYF	-	TRBJ2-5	-	TRBV5-1
TGTGCCAGCAGCCCGTACCTAACCGGGACTAGCGGATACAATGAGCAGTTCTTC	CASSPYLTGTSGYNEQFF	TRBD2	TRBJ2-1	-	TRBV5-5
TGTGCCAGCAGTTACCTTAGCCCGGGGCAGCACAATGAGCAGTTCTTC	CASSYLSPGQHNEQFF	-	TRBJ2-1	-	TRBV6-2/TRBV6-3
TGTGCCAGCTGCACGGGACTAGCGGGGTTCACCGGGGAGCTGTTTTTT	CASCTGLAGFTGELFF	TRBD2	TRBJ2-2	-	TRBV6-5
TGTGCCAGCAGCGTCCCAGGTTGGGGGAAAGATACGCAGTATTTT	CASSVPGWGKDTQYF	-	TRBJ2-3	-	TRBV7-9
TGTGCCAGCTCACCAGGGGTGTACGAGCAGTACTTC	CASSPGVYEQYF	-	TRBJ2-7	-	TRBV18
TGTGCCAGCAGTTTTGCTGGGGGGATGGCAAATGAGCAGTTCTTC	CASSFAGGMANEQFF	-	TRBJ2-1	-	TRBV12-3/TRBV12-4
TGTGCCATCAGTGACAGGGGGAACACCGGGGAGCTGTTTTTT	CAISDRGNTGELFF	-	TRBJ2-2	few	TRBV10-3
TGTGCCAGCAGCTTTGGATGGGTTCCTGAAGCTTTCTTT	CASSFGWVPEAFF	-	TRBJ1-1	once	TRBV7-9
TGTGCCAGCAGCTCGGACGGCTACGAGCAGTACTTC	CASSSDGYEQYF	-	TRBJ2-7	few	TRBV7-9
TGTGCCAGCAAGGGCACCCCCTACGAGCAGTACTTC	CASKGTPYEQYF	-	TRBJ2-7	few	TRBV12-3/TRBV12-4
TGTGCCAGCAGCATACAGGGAAAGAGCACAGATACGCAGTATTTT	CASSIQGKSTDTQYF	-	TRBJ2-3	-	TRBV6-5
TGTGCTAGTGGTTTCCCACCCACCGGGGAGCTGTTTTTT	CASGFPPTGELFF	-	TRBJ2-2	-	TRBV12-5
TGCAGTGCTAGAACACCGGACTCTGGAAACACCATATATTTT	CSARTPDSGNTIYF	-	TRBJ1-3	many	TRBV20-1
TGTGCCAGCAGTTTATCCATCATCTACGAGCAGTACTTC	CASSLSIIYEQYF	-	TRBJ2-7	-	TRBV12-3/TRBV12-4
TGTGCCGGAGGTAGCCGGGACTCCGAAAACACAGATACGCAGTATTTT	CAGGSRDSENTDTQYF	-	TRBJ2-3	-	TRBV10-3